Following are 5 T cell receptor beta chains from one sample sequenced in a study of naive and memory T cell subsets. The study's findings and limits: A few larger clonotypes appeared in naive repertoires, especially CD8, possibly memory cells re-expressing CD45RA.

The beta constant-region primer was an equimolar mix of two oligonucleotides covering TRBC1 and TRBC2. Ligated cDNA was amplified by four rounds of PCR with nested alpha and beta constant-region primers and SP2. MiXCR, applied by TCRdb to the UMI-ligation and nested PCR reads, yields one record per CDR3 protein. The sample holds 130,000 to 150,000 distinct CDR3 sequences, roughly 22% seen once. No antigen is known for these receptors. Material: naive CD4+ T cells from blood. Receptors originate from a human donor in good health.

This clonotype was found a few times. The rearrangement links TRBV7-9 to TRBJ2-2, with D hard to call. The CDR3 runs to 12 residues. Germline-derived CDR1 and CDR2 are SEHNR and FQNEAQ (reference sequence). The V gene lost 3 bases and the J gene lost 6 bases, with 5 bases spanning the gap. The CDR3 protein is CASSLIPGELFF. CDR3 DNA sequence: TGTGCCAGCAGCTTGATCCCCGGGGAGCTGTTTTTT.

The chain uses TRBV27 and TRBJ2-7, with 10 bases fitting TRBD1. Germline CDR1 MNHEY, CDR2 SMNVEV (reference sequence). The CDR3 extends over 16 amino acids. The V gene end was trimmed by 1 base and the J gene end by 6 bases; junction bases not matched to a gene: 9. CDR3 coding DNA: TGTGCCAGCAGTTTATGGAAGGGGACAGGGGCCCTCGAGCAGTACTTC. Translated, it gives CASSLWKGTGALEQYF.

This clonotype was seen more than once but under ten times. The J gene is TRBJ2-4, the V gene TRBV28; no firm D call. V lost 3 bases and J 3 bases, leaving 12 bases between the germline ends. The germline CDR1 and CDR2 sequences are MDHEN and SYDVKM. The CDR3 length is 15 residues. DNA of the CDR3: TGTGCCAGCAGTTTCCTGAAGGGTGGCAAAAACATTCAGTACTTC. This encodes CASSFLKGGKNIQYF.

This clonotype appeared many times. This chain connects TRBV29-1 to TRBJ1-3; D unclear. Looked up from germline, CDR1 is SQVTM and CDR2 is ANQGSEA. CDR3 length: 11 amino acids. The V end was cut by 7 bases, the J end by 6 bases, with 10 bases between. The DNA of the CDR3 is TGCAGCGCCGACTCACTAAACACCATATATTTT. Encoded protein: CSADSLNTIYF.

The chain uses TRBV29-1 and TRBJ2-1, with TRBD2 matching 9 bases. CDR1 SQVTM and CDR2 ANQGSEA come from the germline V gene. V gave up 5 bases and J gave up 4 bases; unmatched junction bases: 9. The CDR3 runs 15 residues. The CDR3 region has the DNA TGCAGCGTTCTCATAGCGGGAGTATCTTACAATGAGCAGTTCTTC. This codes for CSVLIAGVSYNEQFF.